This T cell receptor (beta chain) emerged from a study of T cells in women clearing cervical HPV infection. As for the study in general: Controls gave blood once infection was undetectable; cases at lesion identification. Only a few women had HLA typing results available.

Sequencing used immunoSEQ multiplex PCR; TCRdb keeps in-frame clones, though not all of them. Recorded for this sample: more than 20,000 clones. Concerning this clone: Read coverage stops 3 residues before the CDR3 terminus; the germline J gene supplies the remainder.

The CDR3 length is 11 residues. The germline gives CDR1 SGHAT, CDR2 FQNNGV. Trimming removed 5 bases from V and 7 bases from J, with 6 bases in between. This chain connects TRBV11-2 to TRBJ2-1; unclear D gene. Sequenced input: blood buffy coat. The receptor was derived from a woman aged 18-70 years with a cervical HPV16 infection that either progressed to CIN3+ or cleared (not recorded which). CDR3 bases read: TGTGCCAGCAGCCTATTAAATGAG. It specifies CASSLLNE. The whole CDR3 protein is CASSLLNEQFF. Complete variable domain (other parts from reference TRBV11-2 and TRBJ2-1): EAGVAQSPRYKIIEKRQSVAFWCNPISGHATLYWYQQILGQGPKLLIQFQNNGVVDDSQLPKDRFSAERLKGVDSTLKIQPAKLEDSAVYLCASSLLNEQFFGPGTRLTVL.